This TCR beta chain was found in a study of PD-L1 blockade in urothelial cancer. Overall study: The patients' atezolizumab therapy, 1,200 mg intravenously every 3 weeks, started at some point between 2013 and 2014. Timepoints chosen for blood analysis were 3 weeks (second dose) and 6 weeks after treatment start.

The sample's time point: pretreatment peripheral blood. Patient disease was locally advanced or metastatic urothelial carcinoma. V lost 2 bases to trimming and J lost 2 bases; unmatched junction nucleotides: 5. CDR3 length: 15 residues. The germline CDR1 and CDR2 sequences are SGHVS and FQNEAQ. Data came from immunoSEQ multiplex PCR; TCRdb stores just in-frame clones and leaves some out. The table includes 49,000 or so clones, approximately 86% detected once. Specimen: PBMCs, collected around atezolizumab (anti-PD-L1) treatment. The rearrangement joins TRBV7-8 to TRBJ2-7, with 8 bases identical to TRBD2. This TCR was sampled from a man aged 55 to 69 with urothelial cancer. The CDR3 bases are TGTGCCAGCAGCTTAAAGCAGCGGGAGACCTACGAGCAGTACTTC. Its translation is CASSLKQRETYEQYF.